This passage covers 17 T cell receptor beta chains from one sample sequenced in a study of CD8+CD57+ T cells in acquired aplastic anemia. An expansion of CD8+CD57+ cells by flow cytometry had been shown in patients chosen for sequencing. Template material for TCR beta VDJ and CDR3 profiling consisted of genomic DNA. Each CDR3 protein gets one entry after TCRdb re-called the reads with MiXCR. The sample includes more than 150,000 distinct CDR3 sequences, more than 45% seen only once; the top ten take about 9.7%. Sequences were obtained from sorted CD4+, CD8+, or CD8+CD57+ T cells (not recorded which) from PBMCs. The receptors come from a human donor with aplastic anemia.

This sequence joins TRBV4-1 and TRBJ2-1, with no clear D. Per germline, CDR1 MGHRA and CDR2 YSYEKL. The CDR3 has 19 residues. Trimming left V 0 bases short and J 5 bases short, with 23 bases between. In DNA form, the CDR3 reads TGCGCCAGCAGCCAAGATCGGTTCCGGTCCAGGTCGACCAACAATGAGCAGTTCTTC. Its translation is CASSQDRFRSRSTNNEQFF.

The chain has TRBV24-1 and TRBJ2-1; 14 bases agree with TRBD2. CDR3 length equals 13 residues. Germline-derived CDR1 and CDR2 are KGHDR and SFDVKD. J gave up 15 bases and V 11 bases, and 11 bases lay outside the gene matches. The CDR3 spells CASSQGLAGVLFF. The CDR3 nucleotides are TGTGCCAGCAGCCAGGGACTAGCGGGAGTGTTGTTCTTC.

This sequence joins TRBV19 and TRBJ2-1; tentatively, D is TRBD2 (5 bases). The CDR3 has 15 residues. V lost 0 bases and J 0 bases, leaving 6 bases between the germline ends. In germline, CDR1 is LNHDA, CDR2 SQIVND (reference sequence). The CDR3 reads CASSIEGSSYNEQFF. Here the CDR3 DNA reads TGTGCCAGTAGTATAGAAGGGAGCTCCTACAATGAGCAGTTCTTC.

The chain couples TRBV5-1 to TRBJ2-1; D ambiguous. This CDR3 contains 13 residues. CDR1 and CDR2 from the germline V gene are SGHRS and YFSETQ. With 1 base removed from V and 4 bases from J, the gap between germline ends came to 6 bases. In DNA, the CDR3 is TGCGCCAGCAGCTTGCCAAGGTACAATGAGCAGTTCTTC. It is translated as CASSLPRYNEQFF.

The genes are TRBV12-3 or TRBV12-4 and TRBJ2-1; 14 nucleotides align to TRBD2. The CDR3 consists of 15 residues. J was trimmed by 7 bases and V by 5 bases; bases with no gene match: 4. CDR3 coding DNA: TGTGCCAGCAGTACGGGACTAGCGGGAGAAAATGAGCAGTTCTTC. Amino acid sequence: CASSTGLAGENEQFF.

The rearrangement links TRBV5-1 to TRBJ2-7, with D unclear. The CDR3 covers 13 residues. The germline V and J ends were trimmed by 1 base and 3 bases, with 8 bases remaining between them. Germline assignment: CDR1 SGHRS and CDR2 YFSETQ. CDR3 residues: CASSLTQNYEQYF. The CDR3 DNA is TGCGCCAGCAGCTTGACCCAAAACTACGAGCAGTACTTC.

V is TRBV19 and J is TRBJ1-3; 7 nucleotides match TRBD1. The CDR3 contains 13 residues. Trimming took 10 bases from V and 2 from J; bases not matched to a gene: 5. Germline lookup yields CDR1 LNHDA and CDR2 SQIVND (reference sequence). In DNA form, the CDR3 reads TGTGCCACCTCAGGGACAGCTGGAAACACCATATATTTT. Protein sequence: CATSGTAGNTIYF.

The V call is TRBV19, the J call TRBJ1-1; D unclear. The germline V and J ends were trimmed by 3 bases and 4 bases, with 15 bases remaining between them. This CDR3 has 15 residues. Germline V gene lookup returns CDR1 LNHDA and CDR2 SQIVND (reference sequence). The CDR3 reads CASSMEPGRSTEAFF. DNA for the CDR3: TGTGCCAGTAGTATGGAACCTGGGCGGTCCACTGAAGCTTTCTTT.

The J gene is TRBJ2-3, the V gene TRBV24-1, with D hard to call. The CDR3 extends over 15 amino acids. Germline CDR1 KGHDR, CDR2 SFDVKD. V dropped 3 bases and J dropped 0 bases, with 9 bases sitting between them. CDR3 nucleotide sequence: TGTGCCACCAGTGATAGACGGGCAAGCACAGATACGCAGTATTTT. Protein: CATSDRRASTDTQYF.

This chain joins TRBV7-9 and TRBJ1-1, with a tentative D call TRBD1 (5 bases). The V gene's germline CDR1 is SEHNR and CDR2 FQNEAQ (reference sequence). Trimming shortened V by 1 base and J by 5 bases, and 8 bases separated the two germline ends. The CDR3 runs to 13 residues. CDR3 sequence: CASSLERGTEAFF. Here the CDR3 DNA reads TGTGCCAGCAGCTTAGAACGGGGGACTGAAGCTTTCTTT.

This clonotype was recorded many times. The rearrangement uses TRBV6-1 and TRBJ2-7; D gene ambiguous. The CDR3 extends over 13 amino acids. V lost 8 bases, J lost 3 bases, and 14 bases lay in between. Germline values: CDR1 MNHNS, CDR2 SASEGT. CDR3 coding DNA: TGTGCCAGCTGGGTGTCCCCCGACTACGAGCAGTACTTC. The encoded protein is CASWVSPDYEQYF.

The rearrangement uses TRBV5-5 and TRBJ2-3; tentatively, D is TRBD1 (5 bases). Germline lookup yields CDR1 SGHKS and CDR2 YYEKEE (reference sequence). Trimming pared 2 bases from V and 2 bases from J, leaving 15 bases between. The CDR3 has 16 amino acids. CDR3 sequence reads: CASSFRARLLTDTQYF. CDR3 in DNA: TGTGCCAGCAGCTTCAGGGCACGACTTCTCACAGATACGCAGTATTTT.

CDR3 DNA: TGTGCCAGCAGCCAACCGGACAGGGACTCTCGGGGCTACACCTTC. Translating it yields CASSQPDRDSRGYTF. The gene calls are TRBV3-1 and TRBJ1-2, with 8 bases lining up with TRBD1. The CDR3 loop spans 15 amino acids. Germline-derived CDR1 and CDR2 are LGHDT and YNNKEL (reference sequence). Trimming at V came to 2 bases and at J to 8 bases, leaving 10 bases not matched to a gene. Looking up the rest from reference TRBV3-1 and TRBJ1-2 gives the full variable domain: DTAVSQTPKYLVTQMGNDKSIKCEQNLGHDTMYWYKQDSKKFLKIMFSYNNKELIINETVPNRFSPKSPDKAHLNLHINSLELGDSAVYFCASSQPDRDSRGYTFGSGTRLTVV.

Turning to this clonotype: This sequence may be a read error, since a much larger clone differs from it by one base. J is TRBJ1-5 and V is TRBV5-1; 9 bases agree with TRBD1. Germline assignment: CDR1 SGHRS and CDR2 YFSETQ. This CDR3 region has 18 residues. The CDR3 bases are TGCGCCAGCACCTTGGACCCCTTGGGACAGGGCCAAGGACAGCCCCAGCATTTT. It yields the protein CASTLDPLGQGQGQPQHF.

This clonotype occurred many times. The rearrangement uses TRBV5-4 and TRBJ2-2; 9 nucleotides agree with TRBD1. Germline CDR1 SGHNT, CDR2 YYREEE (reference sequence). V dropped 3 bases and J dropped 1; count of bases not matched to a gene: 4. The CDR3 is 16 residues long. CDR3: CASSYRQGGNTGELFF. CDR3 sequence (DNA): TGTGCCAGCAGCTATCGACAGGGGGGGAACACCGGGGAGCTGTTTTTT.

This clonotype has at least ten counts. The CDR3 DNA is TGCAGTGCTAGAAGGGGCATTAACACTGAAGCTTTCTTT. Translated: CSARRGINTEAFF. The chain links TRBV20-1 to TRBJ1-1, with D possibly being TRBD1 (5 bases). Germline loops: CDR1 DFQATT, CDR2 SNEGSKA (reference sequence). The CDR3 has 13 residues. Trimming stripped 2 bases from V and 2 bases from J, with 9 bases between.

The rearrangement joins TRBV19 to TRBJ1-1, with unresolved D. Germline CDR1 and CDR2: LNHDA and SQIVND (reference sequence). The CDR3 totals 14 residues. The V gene lost 1 base and the J gene lost 0 bases, with 6 bases spanning the gap. CDR3 in amino acids: CASSIVTVNTEAFF. The CDR3 DNA reads TGTGCCAGTAGTATAGTTACAGTGAACACTGAAGCTTTCTTT.